What follows is one T cell receptor (beta chain) and its context. The sample comes from a study of cytomegalovirus exposure and HLA in healthy donors. The PCR had 60 Vbeta and 13 Jbeta primers. TCRdb keeps only in-frame clones here, not all; method: immunoSEQ multiplex PCR. The table records 110,000 to 150,000 clones, roughly 80% of them present only once. Germline CDR1 reads SGHTA; CDR2 reads FQGTGA. The V end lost 2 bases, the J end lost 0 bases, and 19 bases lay between the germline ends. This CDR3 has 18 amino acids. The sample taken for sequencing was PBMCs. The TCR was taken from a female donor in good health and CMV-seronegative. The chain is built from TRBV7-3 and TRBJ2-5, with D perhaps matching TRBD1 (6 bases). CDR3 sequence reads: CASSLGTLGTRYQETQYF. The CDR3 nucleotides are TGTGCCAGCAGCTTAGGGACGCTCGGGACACGCTACCAAGAGACCCAGTACTTC.